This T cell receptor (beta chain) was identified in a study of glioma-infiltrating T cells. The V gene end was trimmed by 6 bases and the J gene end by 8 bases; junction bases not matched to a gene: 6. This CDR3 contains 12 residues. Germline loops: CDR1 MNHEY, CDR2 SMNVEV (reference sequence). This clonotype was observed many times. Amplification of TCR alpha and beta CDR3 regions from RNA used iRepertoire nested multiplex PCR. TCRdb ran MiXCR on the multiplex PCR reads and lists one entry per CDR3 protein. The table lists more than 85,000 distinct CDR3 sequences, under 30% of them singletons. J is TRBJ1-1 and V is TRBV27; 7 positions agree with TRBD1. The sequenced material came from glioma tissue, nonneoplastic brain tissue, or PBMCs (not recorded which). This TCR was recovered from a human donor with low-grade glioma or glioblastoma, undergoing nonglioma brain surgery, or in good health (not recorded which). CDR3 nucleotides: TGTGCCAGCAGCCCGGACAGGCGCGAAGCTTTCTTT. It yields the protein CASSPDRREAFF.